This T cell receptor beta chain stems from a study of graft-versus-host responses after intestinal transplantation. In the study overall: Multivisceral, liver-intestinal, or isolated intestinal transplants were performed in recipients.

Sequencing used immunoSEQ multiplex PCR; TCRdb keeps in-frame clones, though not all of them. The sample gives 15,000 or so clones, approximately 93% of which show up once; approximately 4.8% is in the top ten. The CDR3 runs 13 residues. V lost 7 bases and J 8 bases, leaving 16 bases between the germline ends. Germline V lookup: CDR1 LNHDA, CDR2 SQIVND (reference sequence). The rearrangement links TRBV19 to TRBJ2-3; D call uncertain. This receptor was obtained from a human patient who received an intestinal transplant, so some T cells may come from the graft donor. The material sequenced was PBMCs, taken about 32 months after intestinal transplantation. The chain's CDR3 is CASTSLSSVTQYF. CDR3 in DNA: TGTGCCAGTACCTCATTATCCTCGGTTACGCAGTATTTT.